This TCR beta chain was profiled in a study of T cells in Graves' hyperthyroidism and ophthalmopathy. Study-level results: Prediction of ophthalmopathy progression came a median around 6.5 months pre-onset.

Concerning this clonotype itself: What it binds is unknown.

Amplified TCR beta CDR3 regions derived from RNA transcripts. Primed by the HTBI set, a first-round RT-PCR was run on the TCR CDR3. Each CDR3 protein is one row after TCRdb ran MiXCR on the multiplex PCR reads. Of almost 600,000 distinct CDR3 sequences in the sample, roughly 46% were seen once. The CDR3 has 15 residues. Trimming took 4 bases from V and 5 from J; bases not matched to a gene: 12. The germline V gene has CDR1 SGDLS and CDR2 YYNGEE. Material: peripheral blood or thyroid tissue (not recorded which). The rearrangement links TRBV9 to TRBJ2-7; TRBD1 matches 7 bases. The sequence was obtained from a woman aged 18-29 years with Graves' hyperthyroidism. The CDR3 coding sequence is TGTGCCAGCAGCCGTCAGGGGGTGAATTTCAACGAGCAGTACTTC. Encoded protein: CASSRQGVNFNEQYF.